This T cell receptor (beta chain) came from a study of T-cell memory formation after mild COVID-19. The overall study: Largely donor-specific TCR clusters were found.

TCRdb called the 5' RACE reads again in MiXCR, with one record for every CDR3 protein. The sample consists of some 69,000 distinct CDR3 sequences, 15% to 20% of them appearing once. This CDR3 has 12 residues. Germline V gene lookup returns CDR1 SEHNR and CDR2 FQNEAQ (reference sequence). V lost 1 base and J lost 5, with 5 bases in between. The rearrangement links TRBV7-9 to TRBJ2-5; D is undetermined. The specimen sequenced was PBMCs or a T cell subset sorted from them (not recorded which). This TCR was sampled from an adult woman who had mild COVID-19 (a few samples of this study predate the infection). Cell type and time point are not known. CDR3 residues: CASSLGTETQYF. The CDR3 nucleotides are TGTGCCAGCAGCTTAGGCACGGAGACCCAGTACTTC.